These T cell receptor beta chains were read from a single sample in a study of T cells in localized non-small cell lung cancer. Only in-frame clones appear in the TCRdb table, and some are missing; sequencing was by immunoSEQ multiplex PCR. The sample gives 100,000 to 150,000 clones, more than 80% of which show up once; approximately 1.5% is in the top ten. The material sequenced was peripheral blood, taken before any cancer treatment. These TCRs come from an older female donor with stage I lung adenocarcinoma. Both conserved end residues are part of each CDR3. A D gene is named only where the DNA matches it firmly. Some rows mark clone size as missing; the rest say once, few, many or name a class of expanded clone.

d_call j_call v_call clone_size cdr3_aa cdr3_nt
TRBD1 TRBJ1-5 TRBV5-1 . CASSPQGGEQPQHF TGCGCCAGCAGCCCCCAGGGGGGTGAACAGCCCCAGCATTTT
. TRBJ1-2 TRBV4-1 . CASGPATLWDYGYTF TGCGCCAGCGGACCCGCGACCCTCTGGGACTATGGCTACACCTTC
TRBD1 TRBJ2-5 TRBV18 . CASSPTQGAEETQYF TGTGCCAGCTCACCAACCCAGGGGGCCGAAGAGACCCAGTACTTC
. TRBJ2-4 TRBV6-5 . CASSQGGLAKNIQYF TGTGCCAGCAGCCAGGGTGGACTAGCCAAAAACATTCAGTACTTC
. TRBJ1-2 TRBV2 . CASSEALQGRYGYTF TGTGCCAGCAGTGAAGCGCTTCAGGGGAGGTATGGCTACACCTTC
TRBD1 TRBJ2-1 TRBV7-3 . CASSRQGSYNEQFF TGTGCCAGCAGCCGACAGGGATCCTACAATGAGCAGTTCTTC
. TRBJ2-3 TRBV21-1 . CASSKGGTSGSVGTDTQYF TGTGCCAGCAGCAAAGGTGGGACTAGCGGGAGTGTGGGAACAGATACGCAGTATTTT
. TRBJ1-1 TRBV7-3 medium-sized CASSFDQTGLAFF TGTGCCAGCAGCTTCGATCAAACAGGGTTAGCTTTCTTT
TRBD2 TRBJ2-4 TRBV25-1 . CASSASSGGNIQYF TGTGCCAGCAGTGCTTCTAGCGGGGGAAACATTCAGTACTTC
. TRBJ2-5 TRBV5-1 many CASSLKQEAEYF TGCGCCAGCAGCTTGAAACAAGAGGCAGAGTACTTC
TRBD1 TRBJ1-1 TRBV7-9 once CASSQRQGMNTEAFF TGTGCCAGCAGCCAAAGACAGGGGATGAACACTGAAGCTTTCTTT
TRBD1 TRBJ1-2 TRBV27 . CASSLVPTLLTGWDYGYTF TGTGCCAGCAGTTTAGTCCCCACTCTATTGACAGGGTGGGACTATGGCTACACCTTC
TRBD2 TRBJ2-7 TRBV27 . CASSYRVAGPYEQYF TGTGCCAGCAGCTACAGGGTAGCGGGACCGTACGAGCAGTACTTC
. TRBJ1-1 TRBV9 . CASSVEGGTEAFF TGTGCCAGCAGCGTAGAAGGGGGCACTGAAGCTTTCTTT
. TRBJ1-2 TRBV5-4 . CASSLAGLQDYGYTF TGTGCCAGCAGCTTGGCGGGGCTCCAAGACTATGGCTACACCTTC